The subject of this entry is one T cell receptor beta chain. There is no known antigen for this receptor. Base quality data are lacking; no much larger clone is found one base away. The record originates from a study of T cells after yellow fever vaccination (dated by TCRdb to about 2019). Broadly, across the study: The SMART-Seq v4 Ultra Low Input RNA kit was used to prepare libraries from fractions with low cell numbers. Blood was drawn at multiple timepoints before and after primary and secondary immunization, with bulk PBMC replicates and cell subsets isolated. To track T-cell clones before and after primary and booster YFV17D yellow fever vaccination, bulk TCR alpha and beta repertoires were sequenced longitudinally. Two healthy male donors, one aged 18 to 30 and one aged 30 to 39 years, were included in the cohort. The full study reports these points: A small share of clonotypes occurred in both CD4 and CD8 compartments, likely arising from convergent recombination. The secondary T-cell response was found to be weaker but faster than the primary response, with a peak reached on day 5 rather than on day 15. Most clones expanded after primary vaccination were re-detected after the booster (almost 97% of CD4 and approximately 89% of CD8), suggesting broad memory maintenance. Computational filtering was required because FACS-sorted repertoires could contain abundant contaminating clonotypes from the bulk population. The study included only a couple of donors, which limits how far the findings can be generalized.

The sample's treatment or condition, from its label and the paper: live attenuated yellow fever vaccine strain. PBMCs were isolated from peripheral blood using a standard Ficoll-Paque protocol. Dynabeads CD4 and CD8 positive selection kits were used to isolate CD4 and CD8 T-cell fractions. TriZol was used to extract RNA from bulk PBMCs, CD4 and CD8 fractions, and dextramer-positive and dextramer-negative fractions. Reads for this sample came from an Illumina NovaSeq 6000. TCR cDNA was synthesized by 5'RACE template switching, which introduced a universal primer site and unique molecular identifiers. Priming of cDNA synthesis was performed from both the TCR alpha and TCR beta constant segments. Two PCR steps were used to amplify libraries, with sample barcodes and sequencing adapters being added in the second step. Sequencing of the libraries was done on either Illumina HiSeq 2500 (2x100 bp) or NovaSeq (2x150 bp). Regarding the original processing steps: Demultiplexing of reads and collapsing into UMI consensus sequences were performed with MIGEC, and V(D)J alignment was carried out with MiXCR. Vaccine-responding clonotypes were identified with edgeR using replicate PBMC samples, with FDR below 0.01 and a log2 fold change above 5 up to day 15 being required. Each bulk clonotype was labeled CD4 or CD8 based on which sequenced repertoire, CD4 or CD8, contained the clonotype at higher abundance. TCRdb reanalyzed the raw reads on its own, using fastp at Q25 for trimming and MiXCR for clone calling, and kept in-frame beta chains. Identical CDR3 proteins give one entry, which carries the most common genes and DNA. The V and J calls, along with clone size, are taken from TCRdb and not from the paper's own processing. This sample has a few hundred thousand distinct CDR3 sequences in its table, and 7.5% to 9.5% of those were observed once. The ten largest clones add up to 3% to 3.5% of the sample.

Spanning cysteine to phenylalanine, the CDR3 consists of 14 amino acids. Left in the record is the CDR3 DNA by itself, 42 bases read in frame from the first base. V sheds 7 bases and J sheds 2 bases, leaving 13 bases between their ends. The germline V gene supplies CDR1 MNHEY and CDR2 SVGAGI. The rearranged segments are TRBV6-5 and TRBJ2-3; TRBD1 is perhaps the D gene, given 6 matching bases. This receptor was taken from a man aged 18 to 30 who received the YFV17D yellow fever vaccine. Sample: CD4+ T cells sorted from PBMCs, taken 5 days after the yellow fever booster vaccination. The nucleotide sequence reads as follows: TGTGCCAGCACCCGGCTGGGGGCCACAGATACGCAGTATTTT. It encodes CASTRLGATDTQYF.